This T cell receptor beta chain emerged from a study of cytomegalovirus exposure and HLA in healthy donors. The CDR3 has 15 residues. Trimming pared 0 bases from V and 0 bases from J, leaving 7 bases between. The germline V gene has CDR1 SGHTA and CDR2 FQGTGA. Findings and limits, study-wide: CMV serostatus was the sole immune exposure data available.

A note on this clone: Its antigen remains unknown.

13 Jbeta primers and 60 Vbeta primers were used for the PCR. Clones were read by immunoSEQ multiplex PCR, and TCRdb kept only the in-frame ones, dropping some. The data contain more than 150,000 clones, roughly 77% of them seen just once; the ten biggest clones take up around 8.3%. The source is a woman in her thirties or forties in good health and CMV-seropositive. V and J are TRBV7-3 and TRBJ2-3, with TRBD2 as a possible D gene (6 bases). Sequencing was carried out using PBMCs. CDR3 sequence reads: CASSLTGTSTDTQYF. For the CDR3, the DNA is TGTGCCAGCAGCTTAACGGGGACTAGCACAGATACGCAGTATTTT.